A single sample is the source of the 15 T cell receptor beta chains below, sequenced in a study of blood T cell repertoires in COVID-19. Only in-frame clones appear in the TCRdb table, and some are missing; sequencing was by immunoSEQ multiplex PCR. This sample has about 240,000 clones; more than 75% occur once, and the top ten carry 9% to 15%. What was sequenced was peripheral blood. These receptors were collected from a man older than 75 with acute or convalescent COVID-19.

The chain employs TRBV14 and TRBJ1-2; the D is unclear. Germline lookup yields CDR1 SGHDN and CDR2 FVKESK. V lost 1 base and J 8 bases, leaving 14 bases between the germline ends. The CDR3 is 14 amino acids. The CDR3 DNA is TGTGCCAGCAGCCAAGGTACGGGCCGGGGAGGCTACACCTTC. It codes for CASSQGTGRGGYTF. The full variable domain, in which reference TRBV14 and TRBJ1-2 provide the parts outside the CDR3, is EAGVTQFPSHSVIEKGQTVTLRCDPISGHDNLYWYRRVMGKEIKFLLHFVKESKQDESGMPNNRFLAERTGGTYSTLKVQPAELEDSGVYFCASSQGTGRGGYTFGSGTRLTVV.

The chain couples TRBV10-1 to TRBJ2-7; tentatively, D is TRBD1 (5 bases). CDR3 length: 14 residues. The V and J ends lost 3 bases and 4 bases respectively, with 13 bases between them. Germline V gives CDR1 WNHNN, CDR2 SYGVQD (reference sequence). In DNA form, the CDR3 reads TGCGCCAGCAGTGAAGGGGCCAGGGTTTACGAGCAGTACTTC. It specifies CASSEGARVYEQYF.

The chain links TRBV5-8 to TRBJ1-5; TRBD1 matches 11 bases. V was pared by 2 bases and J by 6 bases, with 4 bases of the junction left unmatched. This CDR3 is 15 amino acids long. CDR1 and CDR2 from the germline V gene are SGHTS and YDEGEE. The CDR3 nucleotides read TGTGCCAGCAGCTTTGGGACAGGGGGTAGTCAGCCCCAGCATTTT. It specifies CASSFGTGGSQPQHF.

This chain connects TRBV19 to TRBJ2-7, with a possible D match to TRBD2 (7 bases). Trimming took 5 bases from V and 6 from J, leaving 14 bases between them. In germline, CDR1 is LNHDA, CDR2 SQIVND (reference sequence). There are 13 residues in the CDR3. As DNA, the CDR3 is TGTGCCAGTAGTGCCCGGGGGGCGGTCGAGCAGTACTTC. Protein: CASSARGAVEQYF.

The chain uses TRBV9 and TRBJ1-2; no firm D call. Trimming pared 5 bases from V and 8 bases from J, leaving 13 bases between. The V gene's germline CDR1 is SGDLS and CDR2 YYNGEE. The CDR3 runs to 12 residues. DNA for the CDR3: TGTGCCAGCAGTACAGCCATTCAAGGCTACACCTTC. Protein product: CASSTAIQGYTF.

The chain joins TRBV27 to TRBJ1-2; 9 bases fit TRBD1. J gave up 5 bases and V 4 bases, and 11 bases lay outside the gene matches. This CDR3 has 16 amino acids. Germline-derived CDR1 and CDR2 are MNHEY and SMNVEV (reference sequence). The CDR3 loop is CASSSGGTGIWYGYTF. CDR3 coding DNA: TGTGCCAGCAGTTCGGGAGGGACAGGGATATGGTATGGCTACACCTTC.

The chain recombines TRBV18 with TRBJ2-2; perhaps TRBD1 as D (5 bases). This CDR3 is built from 16 residues. Per the germline V gene, CDR1 is KGHSH and CDR2 is LQKENI. The V and J ends lost 8 bases and 4 bases respectively, with 20 bases between them. The CDR3 coding sequence is TGTGCCAGCCACCCGGTGAGCAGGGAATCCACCGGGGAGCTGTTTTTT. Translating it yields CASHPVSRESTGELFF. The full variable domain, its missing parts supplied by reference TRBV18 and TRBJ2-2, is NAGVMQNPRHLVRRRGQEARLRCSPMKGHSHVYWYRQLPEEGLKFMVYLQKENIIDESGMPKERFSAEFPKEGPSILRIQQVVRGDSAAYFCASHPVSRESTGELFFGEGSRLTVL.

The chain has TRBV7-8 and TRBJ2-6; D is uncertain. V was clipped by 3 bases and J by 0 bases, with 9 bases between them. Per the germline V gene, CDR1 is SGHVS and CDR2 is FQNEAQ. The CDR3 sequence is 16 residues long. The CDR3, as DNA: TGTGCCAGCAGCTTCCCGGCAGGCTCTGGGGCCAACGTCCTGACTTTC. It specifies CASSFPAGSGANVLTF.

The chain employs TRBV11-3 and TRBJ2-5; D ambiguous. There are 13 residues in the CDR3. Germline V gene data show CDR1 as SGHNT and CDR2 as YENEEA. V was cut by 1 base and J by 5 bases, with 8 bases left in between. The CDR3: CASSLVPLETQYF. The CDR3 DNA reads as TGTGCCAGCAGCTTAGTTCCCCTCGAGACCCAGTACTTC.

Turning to this clone: A junction boundary mismatches the germline segment, possibly from a read error. The CDR3 coding sequence is TGTGCTAGCAGCCCGGGACAGGCGGGAGAGACCCAGTACTTC. Translation gives CASSPGQAGETQYF. The J gene is TRBJ2-5, the V gene TRBV7-7, with 8 nucleotides matching TRBD1. The CDR3 covers 14 residues. Germline values: CDR1 SSHAT, CDR2 FNYEAQ (reference sequence). Looking up the rest from reference TRBV7-7 and TRBJ2-5 gives the full variable domain: GAGVSQSPRYKVTKRGQDVTLRCDPISSHATLYWYQQALGQGPEFLTYFNYEAQPDKSGLPSDRFSAERPEGSISTLTIQRTEQRDSAMYRCASSPGQAGETQYFGPGTRLLVL.

This clone was detected a few times. V gene TRBV14 combines with J gene TRBJ1-1; weak D call: TRBD1 (5 bases). Germline V gives CDR1 SGHDN, CDR2 FVKESK. V was pared by 4 bases and J by 1 base, with 13 bases between. The CDR3 contains 15 residues. CDR3 loop: CASSRSQGGNTEAFF. CDR3 nucleotide sequence: TGTGCCAGCAGCCGCTCCCAGGGCGGGAACACTGAAGCTTTCTTT.

CDR3 nucleotide sequence: TGTGCCAGCGGAGCATATAATTCACCCCTCCACTTT. Translated: CASGAYNSPLHF. V usage is TRBV28 and J usage is TRBJ1-6; no firm D call. Trimming shortened V by 8 bases and J by 4 bases, and 6 bases separated the two germline ends. The CDR3 has 12 residues. Germline values: CDR1 MDHEN, CDR2 SYDVKM. Combining the CDR3 with reference TRBV28 and TRBJ1-6 gives the whole variable domain DVKVTQSSRYLVKRTGEKVFLECVQDMDHENMFWYRQDPGLGLRLIYFSYDVKMKEKGDIPEGYSVSREKKERFSLILESASTNQTSMYLCASGAYNSPLHFGNGTRLTVT.

This clone was seen only once. Other DNA sequences from this sample encode an identical CDR3 as well. The chain has TRBV6-5 and TRBJ2-2; TRBD2 matches at 12 bases. The CDR3 has 16 residues. CDR1 and CDR2 from the germline V gene are MNHEY and SVGAGI. J was trimmed by 5 bases and V by 1 base; bases with no gene match: 2. The CDR3, as DNA: TGTGCCAGCAGTTACTTGACTAGCGGGAGAACCGGGGAGCTGTTTTTT. This translates into CASSYLTSGRTGELFF.

The chain employs TRBV4-1 and TRBJ2-2, with 7 bases matching TRBD1. Germline V CDR1 and CDR2: MGHRA, YSYEKL. V lost 1 base to trimming and J lost 7 bases; unmatched junction nucleotides: 9. The CDR3 is 16 residues long. The DNA of the CDR3 is TGCGCCAGCAGCCAAGTGTCTACAGGGGCGGGCGGGGAGCTGTTTTTT. Protein product: CASSQVSTGAGGELFF.

V and J are TRBV6-1 and TRBJ1-1; 8 bases map to TRBD1. V shed 0 bases, J shed 11 bases, and the junction held 8 bases outside the gene matches. Germline CDR1 MNHNS, CDR2 SASEGT. The CDR3 consists of 14 residues. The CDR3 loop is CASSEADQGATAFF. In DNA, the CDR3 is TGTGCCAGCAGTGAAGCAGACCAGGGGGCGACGGCTTTCTTT.